The text below deals with one TCR beta chain. Its specificity is unknown. These data come from a study of T cells after yellow fever vaccination. Points from the study as a whole: Detected again after the booster were most primary-vaccination clones, at nearly 97% CD4 and 88% CD8.

TCRdb re-called the 5' RACE reads through MiXCR, storing one row per CDR3 protein. The data contain some 550,000 distinct CDR3 sequences, roughly a fifth of them singletons. Here the sequenced sample was PBMCs, taken 15 days after the yellow fever booster vaccination. The clonotype was recovered from a man aged 25-40 years who received the YFV17D yellow fever vaccine.

CDR3 region: CSAKIPRGFSTDTQYF. The CDR3 coding sequence is TGCAGTGCCAAAATACCGCGGGGCTTTAGCACAGATACGCAGTATTTT. The chain links TRBV20-1 to TRBJ2-3; weak D call: TRBD2 (6 bases). Germline-derived CDR1 and CDR2 are DFQATT and SNEGSKA (reference sequence). V lost 6 bases and J lost 0, with 19 bases in between. This CDR3 spans 16 amino acids.